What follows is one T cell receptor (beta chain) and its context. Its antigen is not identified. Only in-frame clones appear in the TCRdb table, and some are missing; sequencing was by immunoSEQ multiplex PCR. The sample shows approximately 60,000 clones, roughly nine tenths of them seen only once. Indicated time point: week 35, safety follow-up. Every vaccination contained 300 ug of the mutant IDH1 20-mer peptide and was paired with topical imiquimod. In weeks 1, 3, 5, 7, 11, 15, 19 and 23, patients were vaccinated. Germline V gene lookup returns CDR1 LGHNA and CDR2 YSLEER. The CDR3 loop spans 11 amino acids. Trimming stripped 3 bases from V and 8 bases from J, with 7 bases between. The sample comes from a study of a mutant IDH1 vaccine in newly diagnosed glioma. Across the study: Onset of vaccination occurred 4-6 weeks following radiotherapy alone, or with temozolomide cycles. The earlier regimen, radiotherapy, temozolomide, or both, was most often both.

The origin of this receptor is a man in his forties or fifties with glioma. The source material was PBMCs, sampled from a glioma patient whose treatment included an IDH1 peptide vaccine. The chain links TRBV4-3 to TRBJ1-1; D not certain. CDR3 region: CASSHSGEAFF. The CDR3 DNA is TGCGCCAGCAGCCACTCGGGGGAAGCTTTCTTT.